These 30 T cell receptor beta chains originate from one sample sequenced in a study of CD8+CD57+ T cells in acquired aplastic anemia (dated by TCRdb to 2017 to 2018). Instrument used: Illumina HiSeq 2000. TCR beta VDJ combination and CDR3 sequence profiling used genomic DNA as the template. TCRdb redid the processing of the public reads, applying fastp at Q25 and MiXCR, and retained in-frame beta chains. A single entry per CDR3 protein holds the most common genes and DNA from its merged rows. The sample data list some 170,000 distinct CDR3 sequences, and roughly 48% of these were observed just once. Of the sample, about 1% is held by the ten largest clones. Patients chosen for sequencing had shown expansion of CD8+CD57+ cells by flow cytometry. Sequenced material: sorted CD4+, CD8+, or CD8+CD57+ T cells (not recorded which) from PBMCs. These receptors all come from a human donor with aplastic anemia.

This clonotype was seen once. The chain links TRBV24-1 to TRBJ2-2; 14 nucleotides match TRBD2. V shed 10 bases and J 1 base; nucleotides not matched to a gene: 7. This CDR3 is 17 amino acids long. Germline CDR1 reads KGHDR; CDR2 reads SFDVKD. The CDR3 region is CATSGLAGEGNTGELFF. CDR3 nucleotides: TGTGCCACATCGGGACTAGCGGGAGAGGGGAACACCGGGGAGCTGTTTTTT.

DNA for the CDR3: TGTGCCAGTAGCGCCCTAAGGGACAGCAATCAGCCCCAGCATTTT. This encodes CASSALRDSNQPQHF. The chain uses TRBV19 and TRBJ1-5, with TRBD1 as a possible D gene (5 bases). Germline V lookup: CDR1 LNHDA, CDR2 SQIVND (reference sequence). The CDR3 has 15 residues. V lost 6 bases, J lost 1 base, and 13 bases lay in between.

The chain links TRBV10-3 to TRBJ2-2, with 8 bases identical to TRBD1. Germline assignment: CDR1 ENHRY and CDR2 SYGVKD. The CDR3 loop spans 15 amino acids. V shed 6 bases and J 5 bases; nucleotides not matched to a gene: 8. The CDR3 here is CAIRSSGTGTGELFF. As DNA, the CDR3 is TGTGCCATCAGGTCCTCCGGGACAGGTACCGGGGAGCTGTTTTTT.

This clonotype has a count of ten or more. This chain links TRBV20-1 with TRBJ1-4; D remains ambiguous. The CDR3 has 14 residues. Germline assignment: CDR1 DFQATT and CDR2 SNEGSKA (reference sequence). With 3 bases removed from V and 8 bases from J, the gap between germline ends came to 16 bases. As DNA, the CDR3 is TGCAGTGCTAGCGGGCCAAGGGTTCGGGAAAAACTGTTTTTT. It is translated as CSASGPRVREKLFF.

This chain uses TRBV19 with TRBJ2-7; possibly TRBD2 for D (6 bases). With 5 bases removed from V and 3 bases from J, the gap between germline ends came to 11 bases. Germline CDR1 reads LNHDA; CDR2 reads SQIVND (reference sequence). This CDR3 is built from 13 residues. The CDR3 bases are TGTGCCAGTAGTCCCGGGGGAAACTACGAGCAGTACTTC. Translation: CASSPGGNYEQYF.

This clonotype has ten or more counts. The chain joins TRBV5-1 to TRBJ2-5, with D hard to call. This CDR3 spans 12 amino acids. Between the trimmed V and J ends, which lost 4 bases and 1 base, there was a span of 5 bases. CDR1 SGHRS and CDR2 YFSETQ come from the germline V gene. The CDR3 coding sequence is TGCGCCAGCAGCCTCACCCAAGAGACCCAGTACTTC. It is translated as CASSLTQETQYF.

This clonotype came up many times. The genes are TRBV10-1 and TRBJ2-5; D gene unclear. The CDR3 is made up of 15 amino acids. The V gene lost 0 bases and the J gene lost 7 bases, with 15 bases spanning the gap. Germline V gives CDR1 WNHNN, CDR2 SYGVQD (reference sequence). CDR3 DNA sequence: TGCGCCAGCAGTGAGTCCCCGGGCCCTTTTGGGACCCAGTACTTC. Translating it yields CASSESPGPFGTQYF.

The chain employs TRBV27 and TRBJ1-2, with D possibly TRBD1 on 5 matching bases. Germline V CDR1 and CDR2: MNHEY, SMNVEV (reference sequence). The CDR3 has 14 amino acids. The V gene lost 3 bases and the J gene lost 8 bases, with 16 bases spanning the gap. CDR3 region: CASSFRHTGSGYTF. The CDR3 DNA follows: TGTGCCAGCAGTTTTCGCCACACAGGTAGCGGCTACACCTTC.

This clonotype has ten or more counts. The chain recombines TRBV15 with TRBJ2-5; TRBD2 agrees at 13 bases. The V gene's germline CDR1 is LNHNV and CDR2 YYDKDF (reference sequence). This CDR3 is built from 16 residues. Germline trimming cut 3 bases from V and 5 bases from J; bases unmatched to any gene: 6. CDR3 nucleotide sequence: TGTGCCACCAGCAGGTTACTAGCGGGGGGGTTTGAGACCCAGTACTTC. The encoded protein is CATSRLLAGGFETQYF.

In its sample, this clonotype was seen many times. The genes are TRBV6-1 and TRBJ1-5; a possible D gene is TRBD1 (5 bases). Trimming left V 0 bases short and J 6 bases short, with 12 bases between. Germline V lookup: CDR1 MNHNS, CDR2 SASEGT. The CDR3 totals 15 residues. The CDR3 DNA follows: TGTGCCAGCAGTGAAGCGCGCCAGGGTTCTCAGCCCCAGCATTTT. Translating it yields CASSEARQGSQPQHF.

On this clonotype: The junction shows a germline mismatch at one end, possibly a read error. The chain links TRBV7-6 to TRBJ2-5; unclear D gene. This CDR3 has 16 residues. Germline CDR1 reads SGHVS; CDR2 reads FNYEAQ. The DNA of the CDR3 is TGTGCCAGCAGCATAGGTTCTTGGCCCATACAAGGGACCCAGTACTTC. Protein sequence: CASSIGSWPIQGTQYF.

V usage is TRBV14 and J usage is TRBJ2-1, with 10 nucleotides matching TRBD2. CDR3 length: 16 residues. From germline, CDR1 is SGHDN and CDR2 FVKESK. The V gene end was trimmed by 0 bases and the J gene end by 7 bases; junction bases not matched to a gene: 6. The CDR3 spells CASSQEAGGWWNEQFF. The CDR3 DNA sequence: TGTGCCAGCAGCCAAGAAGCGGGAGGGTGGTGGAATGAGCAGTTCTTC.

The chain joins TRBV10-3 to TRBJ2-6; possible D gene TRBD1, 6 bases. The CDR3 has 15 amino acids. Germline V CDR1 and CDR2: ENHRY, SYGVKD. Between the trimmed V and J ends, which lost 6 bases and 2 bases, there was a span of 11 bases. The CDR3 region has the DNA TGTGCCATCAGCAAAACAGGGCCTGGGGCCAACGTCCTGACTTTC. It is translated as CAISKTGPGANVLTF.

This clonotype was seen ten or more times. The chain combines TRBV5-1 with TRBJ2-5, with D perhaps TRBD2 (6 bases). The V end was cut by 4 bases, the J end by 2 bases, with 15 bases between. Germline V gives CDR1 SGHRS, CDR2 YFSETQ. CDR3 length: 15 amino acids. CDR3 residues: CASSPATLAQETQYF. In nucleotides, the CDR3 is TGCGCCAGCAGCCCCGCCACACTAGCACAAGAGACCCAGTACTTC.

As concerns this clonotype: Its ends do not fully match the called genes, so a read error is possible. The chain couples TRBV7-2 to TRBJ2-7; D remains ambiguous. The germline CDR1 and CDR2 sequences are SGHTA and FQGNSA. There are 14 residues in the CDR3. The chain's CDR3 is CASSLSAQVHEQCF. The DNA for the CDR3 is TGTGCCAGCAGCTTATCGGCCCAGGTCCACGAGCAGTGCTTC.

This clonotype has only a few counts. The rearrangement uses TRBV5-4 and TRBJ2-2, with a weak D call TRBD1 (6 bases). CDR3 length equals 15 residues. The V and J ends lost 5 bases and 3 bases respectively, with 14 bases between them. Per the germline V gene, CDR1 is SGHNT and CDR2 is YYREEE (reference sequence). The DNA for the CDR3 is TGTGCCAGCAGGCCCCAGGGGCCTGACACCGGGGAGCTGTTTTTT. Amino acids: CASRPQGPDTGELFF.

This chain uses TRBV28 with TRBJ1-2; 7 bases map to TRBD1. V was clipped by 8 bases and J by 7 bases; unmatched bases: 10. CDR1 and CDR2 from the germline V gene are MDHEN and SYDVKM. The CDR3 is 13 residues long. The CDR3 protein is CASGTDFRGGYTF. CDR3 nucleotide sequence: TGTGCCAGCGGGACAGACTTCAGGGGTGGCTACACCTTC.

The chain couples TRBV7-9 to TRBJ2-3; D is uncertain. Between the trimmed V and J ends, which lost 5 bases and 10 bases, there was a span of 16 bases. CDR1 is SEHNR and CDR2 is FQNEAQ in the germline V gene (reference sequence). The CDR3 has 13 amino acids. This chain's CDR3 is CASSQDNDRPQYF. CDR3 sequence (DNA): TGTGCCAGCAGCCAAGATAACGATAGGCCGCAGTATTTT.

This clonotype was seen more than once but under ten times. This chain uses TRBV2 with TRBJ2-7, with a possible D match to TRBD2 (5 bases). V was shortened by 8 bases and J by 1 base, with 6 bases between the two germline ends. Germline CDR1 SNHLY, CDR2 FYNNEI. CDR3 length: 11 amino acids. DNA for the CDR3: TGTGCCAGCGGACTTTCCTACGAGCAGTACTTC. Translated: CASGLSYEQYF.

This chain links TRBV20-1 with TRBJ2-5; a possible D gene is TRBD1 (5 bases). The CDR3 has 12 amino acids. CDR1 is DFQATT, CDR2 SNEGSKA, per germline (reference sequence). The CDR3 loop is CSATRQQETQYF. The CDR3 region has the DNA TGCAGCGCGACGCGACAGCAAGAGACCCAGTACTTC.

The sample holds many counts of this clonotype. This chain links TRBV5-1 with TRBJ1-1; D is perhaps TRBD1 (6 bases). The V gene's germline CDR1 is SGHRS and CDR2 YFSETQ. The germline V and J ends were trimmed by 5 bases and 8 bases, with 19 bases remaining between them. This CDR3 region has 14 residues. Here the CDR3 reads CASRIFRQVDEAFF. CDR3 coding DNA: TGCGCCAGCAGAATCTTCAGACAGGTAGACGAAGCTTTCTTT.

This clonotype was counted once. V usage is TRBV7-9 and J usage is TRBJ1-1, with no clear D. The V gene's germline CDR1 is SEHNR and CDR2 FQNEAQ (reference sequence). Trimming stripped 5 bases from V and 4 bases from J, with 8 bases between. This CDR3 contains 12 residues. Here the CDR3 DNA reads TGTGCCAGCAGCCACTTAAGCACTGAAGCTTTCTTT. This sequence encodes CASSHLSTEAFF.

This clonotype was seen ten or more times. The CDR3 DNA is TGTGCCAGTAGTACCAGGGAGAACACTGAAGCTTTCTTT. It is translated as CASSTRENTEAFF. J is TRBJ1-1 and V is TRBV19; possibly TRBD1 for D (5 bases). This CDR3 has 13 amino acids. CDR1 is LNHDA, CDR2 SQIVND, per germline (reference sequence). Trimming stripped 4 bases from V and 1 base from J, with 7 bases between.

This clonotype was recorded a few times. This chain links TRBV3-1 with TRBJ1-4; D might be TRBD1 (6 bases). CDR3 size: 15 residues. V was cut by 0 bases and J by 7 bases, with 12 bases left in between. Germline V gives CDR1 LGHDT, CDR2 YNNKEL (reference sequence). In DNA form, the CDR3 reads TGTGCCAGCAGCCAAGAAGGGGGTTATACTGAAAAACTGTTTTTT. Protein product: CASSQEGGYTEKLFF.

The gene calls are TRBV2 and TRBJ1-4; TRBD1 is a possible D gene (5 bases). This CDR3 is built from 14 residues. The V and J ends lost 5 bases and 6 bases respectively, with 13 bases between them. Per germline, CDR1 SNHLY and CDR2 FYNNEI. The CDR3 DNA sequence: TGTGCCAGCAGTTCTTGGGGCCAGTATGAAAAACTGTTTTTT. Encoded protein: CASSSWGQYEKLFF.

The gene calls are TRBV19 and TRBJ2-7; D is possibly TRBD1 (5 bases). The CDR3 is 12 residues long. V dropped 5 bases and J dropped 6 bases, with 11 bases sitting between them. Germline assignment: CDR1 LNHDA and CDR2 SQIVND (reference sequence). CDR3 nucleotide sequence: TGTGCCAGTAGTGAAGGGGAAGGCGAGCAGTACTTC. It is translated as CASSEGEGEQYF.

The chain carries TRBV10-3 and TRBJ2-7; D unclear. With 4 bases removed from V and 0 bases from J, the gap between germline ends came to 7 bases. The germline V gene encodes CDR1 ENHRY and CDR2 SYGVKD. The CDR3 runs to 13 residues. In DNA form, the CDR3 reads TGTGCCATCAGTGGACACCTCTCCTACGAGCAGTACTTC. Its translation: CAISGHLSYEQYF.

This clonotype occurred many times. The rearrangement uses TRBV2 and TRBJ1-5; 10 bases line up with TRBD1. The V gene's germline CDR1 is SNHLY and CDR2 FYNNEI. V was pared by 6 bases and J by 2 bases, with 13 bases of the junction left unmatched. This CDR3 has 18 residues. CDR3 sequence reads: CASSAIRTGGRGNQPQHF. In DNA form, the CDR3 reads TGTGCCAGCAGCGCAATACGGACAGGGGGACGGGGCAATCAGCCCCAGCATTTT.

This chain uses TRBV9 with TRBJ1-2; D not resolved. Trimming took 6 bases from V and 1 from J, leaving 13 bases between them. Germline-derived CDR1 and CDR2 are SGDLS and YYNGEE. The CDR3 totals 14 residues. This CDR3 reads CASTPLEGNYGYTF. The CDR3 region has the DNA TGTGCCAGCACCCCACTGGAGGGTAACTATGGCTACACCTTC.

This clonotype was seen more than once but under ten times. The chain joins TRBV29-1 to TRBJ2-7; TRBD1 or TRBD2 may be the D gene (5 bases each). The length of the CDR3 is 12 residues. Germline V gene lookup returns CDR1 SQVTM and CDR2 ANQGSEA. Trimming removed 5 bases from V and 0 bases from J, with 8 bases in between. CDR3 sequence: CSVSGTSYEQYF. CDR3 nucleotides: TGCAGCGTTTCCGGGACCTCCTACGAGCAGTACTTC.